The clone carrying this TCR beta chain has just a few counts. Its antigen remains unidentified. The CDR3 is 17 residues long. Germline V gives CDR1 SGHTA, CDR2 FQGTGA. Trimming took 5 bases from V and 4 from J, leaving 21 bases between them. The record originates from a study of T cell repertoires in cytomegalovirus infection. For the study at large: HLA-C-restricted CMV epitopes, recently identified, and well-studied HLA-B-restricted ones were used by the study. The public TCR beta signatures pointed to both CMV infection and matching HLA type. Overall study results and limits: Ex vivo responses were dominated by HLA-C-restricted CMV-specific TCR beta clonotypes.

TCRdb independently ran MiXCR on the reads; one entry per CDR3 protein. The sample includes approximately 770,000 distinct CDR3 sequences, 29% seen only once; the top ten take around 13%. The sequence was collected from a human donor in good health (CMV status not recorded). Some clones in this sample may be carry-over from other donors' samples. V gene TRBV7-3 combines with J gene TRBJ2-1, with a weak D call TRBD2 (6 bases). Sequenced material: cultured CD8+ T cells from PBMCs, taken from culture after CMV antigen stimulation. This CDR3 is CASSANPQLGGYNEQFF. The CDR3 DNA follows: TGTGCCAGCAGCGCCAACCCCCAGCTGGGGGGATACAATGAGCAGTTCTTC. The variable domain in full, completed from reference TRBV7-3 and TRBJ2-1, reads GAGVSQTPSNKVTEKGKYVELRCDPISGHTALYWYRQSLGQGPEFLIYFQGTGAADDSGLPNDRFFAVRPEGSVSTLKIQRTERGDSAVYLCASSANPQLGGYNEQFFGPGTRLTVL.